This T cell receptor beta chain was sequenced during a study of T cell changes during pregnancy in multiple sclerosis. The CDR3 covers 16 residues. The V gene's germline CDR1 is SGHVS and CDR2 FNYEAQ. V trimming: 5 bases; J trimming: 9 bases; junction bases outside the gene matches: 9. Data came from immunoSEQ multiplex PCR; TCRdb stores just in-frame clones and leaves some out. Of approximately 51,000 clones in the sample, about 90% are singletons; the top ten hold about 0.6%. The sample here was CD4+ T cells from peripheral blood mononuclear cells, taken after pregnancy. This sequence originates from a female donor with multiple sclerosis, enrolled in a pregnancy study. The chain couples TRBV7-6 to TRBJ2-2, with TRBD2 matching over 13 bases. CDR3 sequence reads: CASSRGTSGTVRELFF. For the CDR3, the DNA is TGTGCCAGCAGCCGAGGGACTAGCGGGACGGTCCGGGAGCTGTTTTTT.